This T cell receptor beta chain was found in a study of CD8 T cells in ankylosing spondylitis. Quantitative 5'-RACE with molecular barcodes generated TCR beta libraries. TCRdb used MiXCR to reprocess the 5' RACE reads, holding one entry per CDR3 protein. This sample has some 150,000 distinct CDR3 sequences; 40% to 50% occur once, and the top ten carry around 15%. Germline loops: CDR1 MGHRA, CDR2 YSYEKL. This CDR3 contains 15 residues. Trimming took 6 bases from V and 7 from J, leaving 21 bases between them. Notes on the study in general: Matched ankylosing spondylitis synovial fluid reportedly showed significant enrichment of disease-linked clones. Ankylosing spondylitis blood appeared to carry a characteristic TCR beta motif of roughly eight highly homologous variants. Prior literature has documented some motif variants in synovial fluid and blood from reactive arthritis.

This clonotype was seen only a few times. The antigen remains unidentified. The clonotype originates from a male donor with ankylosing spondylitis. The sample was synovial fluid, either unsorted or a sorted T cell fraction (not recorded which). The chain uses TRBV4-1 and TRBJ2-5; tentative D call: TRBD2 (5 bases). The CDR3 sequence: CASSLGLLRRRTQYF. CDR3 bases: TGCGCCAGCAGTTTAGGACTCCTAAGAAGGCGGACCCAGTACTTC.